This T cell receptor beta chain was profiled in a study of T cell repertoires in cytomegalovirus infection. Across the whole study: Recently identified HLA-C-restricted CMV epitopes were among the peptides used. CMV infection and matching HLA type were both indicated by public TCR beta signatures. The study's findings and limits: CMV carriers having the relevant HLA were flagged by cumulative public TCR beta family frequency. The ex vivo response showed dominance by HLA-C-restricted CMV-specific TCR beta clonotypes.

Trimming took 5 bases from V and 3 from J, leaving 13 bases between them. The CDR3 loop spans 14 amino acids. Germline CDR1 and CDR2: LNHDA and SQIVND (reference sequence). TCRdb reanalysed the reads using MiXCR and keeps one entry per CDR3 protein. The sample holds some 800,000 distinct CDR3 sequences, 25% to 30% seen once. This clonotype has ten or more counts. Its antigen remains unidentified. The sequence came from a human donor in good health (CMV status not recorded). Some clones in this sample may be carry-over from other donors' samples. This rearrangement joins TRBV19 to TRBJ1-1; unclear D gene. Sample: cultured CD8+ T cells from PBMCs, taken from culture after CMV antigen stimulation. The CDR3 nucleotides read TGTGCCAGTAGTGCCAGGAGAAGGGACACTGAAGCTTTCTTT. It is translated as CASSARRRDTEAFF.